This section outlines one T cell receptor beta chain sequence together with its context. Antigen specificity is unknown. Using a J-beta primer mix together with a sample-barcoded 5' primer, a second PCR was run for roughly 6 to 12 cycles. A template-switch adaptor that had 12 random nucleotides put a tag on each cDNA molecule. TCRdb re-called the 5' RACE reads through MiXCR, storing one row per CDR3 protein. The sample gives 550,000 to 600,000 distinct CDR3 sequences, 25% to 30% of which show up once; around 18% is in the top ten. These data are taken from a study of blood T cells in healthy people across ages. Study outcomes and limitations: Diversity estimates from one million T cells were considered underestimates. It was found that TCR beta diversity correlated strongly with the percentage of naive T cells. A roughly linear age-dependent decrease characterized TCR beta diversity per million T cells.

V lost 1 base and J 6 bases, leaving 12 bases between the germline ends. The CDR3 spans 14 residues. The V gene's germline CDR1 is MRHNA and CDR2 SNTAGT. This clonotype was obtained from an older woman in good health. The chain joins TRBV6-4 to TRBJ1-1; D is unclear. The sample was blood. CDR3 sequence: CASSDWIKVSEAFF. CDR3 in DNA: TGTGCCAGCAGTGACTGGATAAAGGTTTCTGAAGCTTTCTTT.